The clone carrying this T cell receptor beta chain was detected only a few times. The record originates from a study of patients and donors after allogeneic stem cell transplantation. MiXCR, run by TCRdb on the RT-PCR reads, gives a single entry per CDR3 protein. The sample includes 98,000 or so distinct CDR3 sequences, 35% of them seen just once. CDR1 and CDR2 from the germline V gene are MNHEY and SVGAGI. The CDR3 consists of 13 residues. The V end lost 6 bases, the J end lost 3 bases, and 11 bases lay between the germline ends. The chain carries TRBV6-5 and TRBJ1-2, with D unresolved. This sequence originates from a human donor who was either an allogeneic HSCT recipient or a stem cell or donor lymphocyte infusion donor (not recorded which). It is not recorded whose cells these are; they may come from a transplant donor. The sequencing sample was made of blood, either unsorted or a sorted T cell fraction (not recorded which). Here the CDR3 reads CASRPGRDYGYTF. The CDR3 region has the DNA TGTGCCAGCAGGCCAGGACGGGACTATGGCTACACCTTC.